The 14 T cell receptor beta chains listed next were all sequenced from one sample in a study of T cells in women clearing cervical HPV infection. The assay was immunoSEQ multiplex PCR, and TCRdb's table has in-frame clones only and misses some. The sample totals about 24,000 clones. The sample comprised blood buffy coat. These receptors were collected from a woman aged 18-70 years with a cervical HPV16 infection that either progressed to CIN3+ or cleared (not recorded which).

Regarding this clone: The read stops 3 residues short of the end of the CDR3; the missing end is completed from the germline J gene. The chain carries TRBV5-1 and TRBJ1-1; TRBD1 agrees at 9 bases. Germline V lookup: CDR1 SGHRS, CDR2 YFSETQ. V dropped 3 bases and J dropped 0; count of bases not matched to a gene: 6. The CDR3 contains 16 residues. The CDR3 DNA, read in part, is TGCGCCAGCAGCTACACAGGGGGCCTAGTGAACACTGAA. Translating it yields CASSYTGGLVNTE. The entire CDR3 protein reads CASSYTGGLVNTEAFF.

The sequenced part of the CDR3 DNA is TGTGCCAGCAGCTTATTCGGGACAGGGAATGAAAAA. Its protein is CASSLFGTGNEK. The CDR3, in full, reads CASSLFGTGNEKLFF. The V gene is TRBV7-9, the J gene TRBJ1-4; 9 nucleotides match TRBD1. Read sequence stops 3 residues before the CDR3 end, and the germline J gene provides the missing end. The length of the CDR3 is 15 residues. V shed 2 bases, J shed 5 bases, and the junction held 3 bases outside the gene matches. Germline V gene lookup returns CDR1 SEHNR and CDR2 FQNEAQ (reference sequence). The complete variable domain, with remaining parts taken from reference TRBV7-9 and TRBJ1-4, reads DTGVSQNPRHKITKRGQNVTFRCDPISEHNRLYWYRQTLGQGPEFLTYFQNEAQLEKSRLLSDRFSAERPKGSFSTLEIQRTEQGDSAMYLCASSLFGTGNEKLFFGSGTQLSVL.

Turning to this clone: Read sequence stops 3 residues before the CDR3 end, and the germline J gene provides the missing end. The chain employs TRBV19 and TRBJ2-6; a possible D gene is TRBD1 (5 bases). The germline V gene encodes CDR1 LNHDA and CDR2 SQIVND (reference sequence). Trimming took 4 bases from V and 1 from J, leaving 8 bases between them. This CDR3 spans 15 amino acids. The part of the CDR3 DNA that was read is TGTGCCAGTAGTACGCAGGGTTCTGGGGCCAACGTC. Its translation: CASSTQGSGANV. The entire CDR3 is CASSTQGSGANVLTF.

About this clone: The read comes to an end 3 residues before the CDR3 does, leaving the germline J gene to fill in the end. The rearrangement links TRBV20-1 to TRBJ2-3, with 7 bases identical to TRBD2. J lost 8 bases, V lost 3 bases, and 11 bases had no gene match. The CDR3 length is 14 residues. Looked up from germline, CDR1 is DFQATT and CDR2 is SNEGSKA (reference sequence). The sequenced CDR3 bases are TGCAGTGCTAGGTTCGGGGGGAGACGCGGTACG. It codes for CSARFGGRRGT. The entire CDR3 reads CSARFGGRRGTQYF.

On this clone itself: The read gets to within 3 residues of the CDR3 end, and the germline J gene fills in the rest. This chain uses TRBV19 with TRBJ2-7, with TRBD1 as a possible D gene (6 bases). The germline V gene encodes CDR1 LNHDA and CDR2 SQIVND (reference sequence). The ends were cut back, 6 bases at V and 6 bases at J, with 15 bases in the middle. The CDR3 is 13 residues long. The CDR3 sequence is CASSPWTATEQYF. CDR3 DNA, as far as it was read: TGTGCCAGTAGCCCGTGGACAGCTACCGAG.

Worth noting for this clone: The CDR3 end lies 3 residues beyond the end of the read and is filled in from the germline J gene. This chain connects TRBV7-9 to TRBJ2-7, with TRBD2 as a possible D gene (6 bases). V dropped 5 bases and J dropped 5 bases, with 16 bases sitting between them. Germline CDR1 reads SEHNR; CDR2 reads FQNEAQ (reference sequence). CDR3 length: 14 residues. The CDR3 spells CASSDSAGRDEQYF. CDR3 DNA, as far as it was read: TGTGCCAGCAGCGATAGCGCCGGGAGAGACGAG.

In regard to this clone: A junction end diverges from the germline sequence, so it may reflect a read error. The CDR3 spells CSSSFGETQYF. The part of the CDR3 DNA that was read is TGTTCCAGCAGCTTCGGAGAGACC. J is TRBJ2-5 and V is TRBV7-9; D is undetermined. The DNA ends 3 residues before the CDR3 does, and the rest of the CDR3 is filled in from the germline J gene. This CDR3 has 11 amino acids. The germline V gene encodes CDR1 SEHNR and CDR2 FQNEAQ (reference sequence).

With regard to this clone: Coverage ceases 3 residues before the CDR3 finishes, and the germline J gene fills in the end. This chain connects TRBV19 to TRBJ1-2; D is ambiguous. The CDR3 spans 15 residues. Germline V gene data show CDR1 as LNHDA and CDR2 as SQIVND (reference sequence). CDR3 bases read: TGTGCCAGTACCCGCGGTACCCTCCCGACCTACGAC. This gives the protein CASTRGTLPTYD. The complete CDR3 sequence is CASTRGTLPTYDYTF.

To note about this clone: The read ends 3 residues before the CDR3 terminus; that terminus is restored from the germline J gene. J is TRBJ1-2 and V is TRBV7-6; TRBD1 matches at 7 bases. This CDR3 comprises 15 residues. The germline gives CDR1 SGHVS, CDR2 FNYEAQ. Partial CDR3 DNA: TGTGCCAGCAGAGCCGGGACAGCAAATTCCTACGAC. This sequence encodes CASRAGTANSYD. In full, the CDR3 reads CASRAGTANSYDYTF.

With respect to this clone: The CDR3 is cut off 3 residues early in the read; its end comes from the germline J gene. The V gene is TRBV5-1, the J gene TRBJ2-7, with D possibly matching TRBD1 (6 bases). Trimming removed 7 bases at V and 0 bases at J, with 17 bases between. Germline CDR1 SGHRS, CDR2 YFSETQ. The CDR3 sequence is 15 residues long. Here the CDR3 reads CASPRTDRSSYEQYF. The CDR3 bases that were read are TGCGCCAGCCCCAGGACAGACAGAAGCTCCTACGAG.

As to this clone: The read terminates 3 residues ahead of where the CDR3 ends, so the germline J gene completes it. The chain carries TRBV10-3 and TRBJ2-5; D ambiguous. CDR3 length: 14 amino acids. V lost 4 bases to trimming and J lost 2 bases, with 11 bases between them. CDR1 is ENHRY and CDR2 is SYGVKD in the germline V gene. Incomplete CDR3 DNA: TGTGCCATCAGTGCTACGGGTGAGCAAGAGACC. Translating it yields CAISATGEQET. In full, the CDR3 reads CAISATGEQETQYF.

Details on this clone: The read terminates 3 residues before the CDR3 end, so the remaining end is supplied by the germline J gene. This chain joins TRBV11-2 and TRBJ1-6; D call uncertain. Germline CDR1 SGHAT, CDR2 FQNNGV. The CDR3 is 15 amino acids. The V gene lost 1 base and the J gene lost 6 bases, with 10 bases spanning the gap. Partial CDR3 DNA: TGTGCCAGCAGCTTAGGATCGGGTCTTAATTCACCC. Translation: CASSLGSGLNSP. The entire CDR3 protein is CASSLGSGLNSPLHF.

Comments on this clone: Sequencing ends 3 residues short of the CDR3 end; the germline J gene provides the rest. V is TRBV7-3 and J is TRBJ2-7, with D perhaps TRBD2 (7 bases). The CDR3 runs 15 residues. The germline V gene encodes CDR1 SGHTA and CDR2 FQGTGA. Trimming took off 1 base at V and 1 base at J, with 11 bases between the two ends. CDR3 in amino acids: CASSLIGGHSYEQYF. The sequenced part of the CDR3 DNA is TGTGCCAGCAGCTTAATCGGGGGGCATTCCTACGAG.

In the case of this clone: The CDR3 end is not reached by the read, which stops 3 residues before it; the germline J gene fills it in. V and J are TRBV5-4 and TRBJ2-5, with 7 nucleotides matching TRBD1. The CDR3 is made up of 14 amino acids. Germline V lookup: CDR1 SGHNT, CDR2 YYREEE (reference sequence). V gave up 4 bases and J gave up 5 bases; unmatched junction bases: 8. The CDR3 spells CASSSQTGTETQYF. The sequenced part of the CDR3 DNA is TGTGCCAGCAGCAGCCAGACAGGGACGGAGACC.